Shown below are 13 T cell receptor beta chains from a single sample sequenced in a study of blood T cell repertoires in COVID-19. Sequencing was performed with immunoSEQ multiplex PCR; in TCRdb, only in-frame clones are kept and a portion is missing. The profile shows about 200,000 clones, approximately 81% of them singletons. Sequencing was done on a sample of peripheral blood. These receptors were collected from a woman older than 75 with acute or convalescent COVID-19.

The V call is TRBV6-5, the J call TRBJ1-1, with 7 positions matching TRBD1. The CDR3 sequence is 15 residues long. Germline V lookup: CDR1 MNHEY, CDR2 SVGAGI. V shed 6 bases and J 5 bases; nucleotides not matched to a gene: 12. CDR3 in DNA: TGTGCCAGCAGCCCCCCCCAAGGGGGCAATACTGAAGCTTTCTTT. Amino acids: CASSPPQGGNTEAFF.

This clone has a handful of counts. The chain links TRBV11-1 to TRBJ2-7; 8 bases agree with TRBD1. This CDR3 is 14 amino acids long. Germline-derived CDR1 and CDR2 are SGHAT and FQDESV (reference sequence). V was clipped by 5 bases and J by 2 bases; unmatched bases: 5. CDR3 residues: CASSPGTGTYEQYF. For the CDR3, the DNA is TGTGCCAGCAGCCCCGGGACAGGTACCTACGAGCAGTACTTC. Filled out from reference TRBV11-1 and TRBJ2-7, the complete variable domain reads EAEVAQSPRYKITEKSQAVAFWCDPISGHATLYWYRQILGQGPELLVQFQDESVVDDSQLPKDRFSAERLKGVDSTLKIQPAELGDSAMYLCASSPGTGTYEQYFGPGTRLTVT.

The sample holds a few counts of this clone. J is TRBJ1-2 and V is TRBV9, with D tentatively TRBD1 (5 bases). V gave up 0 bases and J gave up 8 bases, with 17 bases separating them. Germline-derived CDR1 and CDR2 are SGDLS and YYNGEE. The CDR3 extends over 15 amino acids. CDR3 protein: CASSVDGRTGGGYTF. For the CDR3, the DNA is TGTGCCAGCAGCGTAGATGGGAGGACCGGGGGGGGCTACACCTTC.

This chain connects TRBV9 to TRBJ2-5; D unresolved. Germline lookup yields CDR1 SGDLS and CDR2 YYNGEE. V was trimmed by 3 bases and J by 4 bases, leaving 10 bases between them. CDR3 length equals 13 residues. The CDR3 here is CASSGDSGETQYF. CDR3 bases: TGTGCCAGCAGCGGCGACTCCGGAGAGACCCAGTACTTC. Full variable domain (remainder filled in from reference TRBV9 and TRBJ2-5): DSGVTQTPKHLITATGQRVTLRCSPRSGDLSVYWYQQSLDQGLQFLIQYYNGEERAKGNILERFSAQQFPDLHSELNLSSLELGDSALYFCASSGDSGETQYFGPGTRLLVL.

CDR3 nucleotides: TGTGCCACCAGCAGCCTAACAGTGAACTATGGCTACACCTTC. This translates into CATSSLTVNYGYTF. The chain combines TRBV15 with TRBJ1-2; D is unclear. Trimming left V 3 bases short and J 2 bases short, with 10 bases between. The CDR3 has 14 amino acids. Germline CDR1 and CDR2: LNHNV and YYDKDF (reference sequence).

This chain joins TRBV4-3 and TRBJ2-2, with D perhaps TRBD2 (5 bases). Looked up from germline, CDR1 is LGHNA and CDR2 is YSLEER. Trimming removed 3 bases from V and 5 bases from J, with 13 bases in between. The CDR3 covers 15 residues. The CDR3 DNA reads TGCGCCAGCAGCCAGGTCCACGGGGTTACCGGGGAGCTGTTTTTT. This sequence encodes CASSQVHGVTGELFF.

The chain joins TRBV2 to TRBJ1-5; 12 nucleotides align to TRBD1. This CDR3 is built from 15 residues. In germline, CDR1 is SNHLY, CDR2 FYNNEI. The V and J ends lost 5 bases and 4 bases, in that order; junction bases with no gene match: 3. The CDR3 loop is CASSWDRGRNQPQHF. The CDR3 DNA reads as TGTGCCAGCAGTTGGGACAGGGGGCGAAATCAGCCCCAGCATTTT.

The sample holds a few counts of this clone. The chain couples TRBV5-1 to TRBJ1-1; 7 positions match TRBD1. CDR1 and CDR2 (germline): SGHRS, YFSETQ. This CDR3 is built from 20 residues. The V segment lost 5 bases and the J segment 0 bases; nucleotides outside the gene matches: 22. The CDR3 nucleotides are TGCGCCAGCAGACTTTCCCACATAGGAGTACAGGGGTCGATGAACACTGAAGCTTTCTTT. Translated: CASRLSHIGVQGSMNTEAFF.

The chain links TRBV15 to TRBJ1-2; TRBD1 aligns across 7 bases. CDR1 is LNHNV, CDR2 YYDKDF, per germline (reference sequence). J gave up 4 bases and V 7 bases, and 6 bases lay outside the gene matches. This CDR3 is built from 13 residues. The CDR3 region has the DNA TGTGCCACCAATAAGGGGGCAGGCTATGGCTACACCTTC. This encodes CATNKGAGYGYTF.

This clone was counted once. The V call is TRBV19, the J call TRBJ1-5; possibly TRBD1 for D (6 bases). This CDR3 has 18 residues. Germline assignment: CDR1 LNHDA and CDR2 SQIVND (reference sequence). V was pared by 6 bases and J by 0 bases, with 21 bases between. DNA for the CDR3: TGTGCCAGTAGCTCCGACAAGTACAGGGTCAATAGCAATCAGCCCCAGCATTTT. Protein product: CASSSDKYRVNSNQPQHF.

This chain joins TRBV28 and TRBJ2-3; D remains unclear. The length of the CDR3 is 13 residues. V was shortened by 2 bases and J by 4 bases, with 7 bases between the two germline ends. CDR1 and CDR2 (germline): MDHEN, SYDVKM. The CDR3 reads CASSLQAPDTQYF. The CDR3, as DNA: TGTGCCAGCAGTTTACAGGCGCCAGATACGCAGTATTTT.

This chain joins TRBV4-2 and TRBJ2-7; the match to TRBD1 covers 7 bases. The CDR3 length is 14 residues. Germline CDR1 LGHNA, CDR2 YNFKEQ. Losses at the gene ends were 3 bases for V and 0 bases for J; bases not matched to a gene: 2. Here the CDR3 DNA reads TGTGCCAGCAGCCAGGACAGGTTCTCCTACGAGCAGTACTTC. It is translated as CASSQDRFSYEQYF.

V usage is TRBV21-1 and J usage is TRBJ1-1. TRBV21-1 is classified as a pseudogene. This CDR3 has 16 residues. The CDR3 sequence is CASPKVGGAGGTEAFF. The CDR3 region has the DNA TGTGCCAGCCCGAAAGTGGGGGGGGCGGGAGGCACTGAAGCTTTCTTT.